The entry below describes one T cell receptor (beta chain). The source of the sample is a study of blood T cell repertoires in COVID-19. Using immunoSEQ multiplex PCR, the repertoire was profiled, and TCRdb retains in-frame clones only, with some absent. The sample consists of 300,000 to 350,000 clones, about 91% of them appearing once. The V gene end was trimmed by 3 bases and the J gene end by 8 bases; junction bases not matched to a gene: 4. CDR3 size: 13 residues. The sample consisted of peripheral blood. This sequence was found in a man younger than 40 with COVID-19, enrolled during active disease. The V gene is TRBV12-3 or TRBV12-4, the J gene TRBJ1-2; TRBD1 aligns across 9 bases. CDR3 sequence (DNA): TGTGCCAGCAGTTTCCAGGGACAGGGAGGCTACACCTTC. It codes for CASSFQGQGGYTF.